The present TCR beta chain was sequenced within a study of CD8 T cells in ankylosing spondylitis. TCRdb fed the 5' RACE reads into MiXCR, producing one record per CDR3 protein. The table has just under 350,000 distinct CDR3 sequences, approximately 14% seen once. The CDR3 extends over 15 amino acids. V lost 3 bases and J lost 6, with 15 bases in between. The V call is TRBV12-3 or TRBV12-4, the J call TRBJ1-5, with D possibly TRBD1 on 6 matching bases. Material for sequencing was blood, either unsorted or a sorted T cell fraction (not recorded which). This sequence originates from a male donor with ankylosing spondylitis or in good health (not recorded which). The CDR3 DNA is TGTGCCAGCAGTTTGGGTCAGGGGATGGGTCAGCCCCAGCATTTT. Amino acid sequence: CASSLGQGMGQPQHF.